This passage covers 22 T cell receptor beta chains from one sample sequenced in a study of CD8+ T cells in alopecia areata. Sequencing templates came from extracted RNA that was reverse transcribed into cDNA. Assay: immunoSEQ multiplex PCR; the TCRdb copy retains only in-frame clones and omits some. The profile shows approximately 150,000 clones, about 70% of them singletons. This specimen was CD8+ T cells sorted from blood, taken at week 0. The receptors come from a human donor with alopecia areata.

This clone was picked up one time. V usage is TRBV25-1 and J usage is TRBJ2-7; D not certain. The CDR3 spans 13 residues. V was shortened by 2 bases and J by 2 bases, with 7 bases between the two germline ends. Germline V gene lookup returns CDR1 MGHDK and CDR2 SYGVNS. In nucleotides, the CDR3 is TGTGCCAGCAGTGAAGACGGCCCCTACGAGCAGTACTTC. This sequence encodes CASSEDGPYEQYF.

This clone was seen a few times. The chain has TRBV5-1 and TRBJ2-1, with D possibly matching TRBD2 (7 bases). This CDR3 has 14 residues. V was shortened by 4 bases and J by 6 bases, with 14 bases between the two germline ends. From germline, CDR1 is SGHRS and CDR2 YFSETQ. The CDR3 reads CASSGGAGVNEQFF. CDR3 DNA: TGCGCCAGCAGCGGGGGCGCGGGAGTCAATGAGCAGTTCTTC. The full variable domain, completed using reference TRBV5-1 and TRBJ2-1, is KAGVTQTPRYLIKTRGQQVTLSCSPISGHRSVSWYQQTPGQGLQFLFEYFSETQRNKGNFPGRFSGRQFSNSRSEMNVSTLELGDSALYLCASSGGAGVNEQFFGPGTRLTVL.

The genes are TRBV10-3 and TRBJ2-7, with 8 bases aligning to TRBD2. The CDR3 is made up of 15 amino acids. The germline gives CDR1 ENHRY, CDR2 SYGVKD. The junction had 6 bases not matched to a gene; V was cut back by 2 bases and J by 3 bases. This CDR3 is CAISETGTRVYEQYF. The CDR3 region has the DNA TGTGCCATCAGTGAGACCGGGACTAGGGTCTACGAGCAGTACTTC.

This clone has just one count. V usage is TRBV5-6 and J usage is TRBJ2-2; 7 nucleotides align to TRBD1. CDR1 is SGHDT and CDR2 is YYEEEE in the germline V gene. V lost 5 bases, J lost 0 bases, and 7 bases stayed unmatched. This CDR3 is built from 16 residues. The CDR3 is CASRTRDSSNTGELFF. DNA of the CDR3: TGTGCCAGCAGAACCCGGGACAGCTCGAACACCGGGGAGCTGTTTTTT. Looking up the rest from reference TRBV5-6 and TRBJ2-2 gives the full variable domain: DAGVTQSPTHLIKTRGQQVTLRCSPKSGHDTVSWYQQALGQGPQFIFQYYEEEERQRGNFPDRFSGHQFPNYSSELNVNALLLGDSALYLCASRTRDSSNTGELFFGEGSRLTVL.

The CDR3 reads CASSQEGYNYGYTF. The CDR3 DNA sequence: TGTGCCAGCAGCCAAGAGGGGTACAATTATGGCTACACCTTC. The chain joins TRBV14 to TRBJ1-2; no clear D gene. CDR1 and CDR2 (germline): SGHDN, FVKESK. Between the trimmed V and J ends, which lost 0 bases and 5 bases, there was a span of 10 bases. The CDR3 consists of 14 residues. Supplemented by reference TRBV14 and TRBJ1-2, the full variable domain reads EAGVTQFPSHSVIEKGQTVTLRCDPISGHDNLYWYRRVMGKEIKFLLHFVKESKQDESGMPNNRFLAERTGGTYSTLKVQPAELEDSGVYFCASSQEGYNYGYTFGSGTRLTVV.

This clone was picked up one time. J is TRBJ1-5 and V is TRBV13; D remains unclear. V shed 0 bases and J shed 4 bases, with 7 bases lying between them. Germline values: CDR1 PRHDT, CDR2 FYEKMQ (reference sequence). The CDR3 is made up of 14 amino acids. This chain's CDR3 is CASSLGGQNQPQHF. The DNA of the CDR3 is TGTGCCAGCAGCTTAGGGGGCCAGAATCAGCCCCAGCATTTT.

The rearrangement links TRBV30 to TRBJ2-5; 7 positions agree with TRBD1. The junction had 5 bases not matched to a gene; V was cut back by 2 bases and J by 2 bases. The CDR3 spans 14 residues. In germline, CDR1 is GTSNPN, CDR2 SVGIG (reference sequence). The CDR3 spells CAWSPPDRQETQYF. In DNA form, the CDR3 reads TGTGCCTGGAGTCCCCCGGACAGGCAAGAGACCCAGTACTTC.

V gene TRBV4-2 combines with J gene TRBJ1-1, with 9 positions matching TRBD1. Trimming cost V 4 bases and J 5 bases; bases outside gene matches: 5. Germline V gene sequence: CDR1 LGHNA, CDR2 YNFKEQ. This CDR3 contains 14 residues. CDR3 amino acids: CASSRPGTGTEAFF. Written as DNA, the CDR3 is TGTGCCAGCAGCCGTCCCGGGACAGGGACTGAAGCTTTCTTT.

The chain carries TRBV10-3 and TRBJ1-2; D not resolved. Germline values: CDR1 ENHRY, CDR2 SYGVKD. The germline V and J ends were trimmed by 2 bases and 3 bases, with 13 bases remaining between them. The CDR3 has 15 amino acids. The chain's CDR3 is CAISEVPGNYYGYTF. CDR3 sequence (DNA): TGTGCCATCAGTGAGGTTCCCGGGAATTACTATGGCTACACCTTC.

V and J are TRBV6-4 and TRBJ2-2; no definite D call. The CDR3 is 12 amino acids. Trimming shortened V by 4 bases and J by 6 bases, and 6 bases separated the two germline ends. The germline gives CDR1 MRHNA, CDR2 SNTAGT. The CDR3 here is CASSGDAGELFF. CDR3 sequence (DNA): TGTGCCAGCAGTGGTGACGCCGGGGAGCTGTTTTTT.

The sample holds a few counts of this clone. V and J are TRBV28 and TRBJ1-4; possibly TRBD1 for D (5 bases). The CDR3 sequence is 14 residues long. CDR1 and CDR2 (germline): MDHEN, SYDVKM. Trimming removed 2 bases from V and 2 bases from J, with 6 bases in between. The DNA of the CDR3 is TGTGCCAGCAGTTTACCAGGGACTAATGAAAAACTGTTTTTT. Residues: CASSLPGTNEKLFF.

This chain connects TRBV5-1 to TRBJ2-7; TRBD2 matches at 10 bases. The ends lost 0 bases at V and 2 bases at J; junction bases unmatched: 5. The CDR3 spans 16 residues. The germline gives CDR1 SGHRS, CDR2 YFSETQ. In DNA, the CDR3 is TGCGCCAGCAGCTTGGCTCCTAGCGGGGGACCCTACGAGCAGTACTTC. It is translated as CASSLAPSGGPYEQYF.

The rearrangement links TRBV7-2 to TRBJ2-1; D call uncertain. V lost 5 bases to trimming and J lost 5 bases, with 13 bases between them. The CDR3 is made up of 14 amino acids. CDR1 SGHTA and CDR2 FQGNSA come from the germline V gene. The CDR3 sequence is CASSPPTGNNEQFF. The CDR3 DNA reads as TGTGCCAGCAGCCCACCGACTGGAAACAATGAGCAGTTCTTC.

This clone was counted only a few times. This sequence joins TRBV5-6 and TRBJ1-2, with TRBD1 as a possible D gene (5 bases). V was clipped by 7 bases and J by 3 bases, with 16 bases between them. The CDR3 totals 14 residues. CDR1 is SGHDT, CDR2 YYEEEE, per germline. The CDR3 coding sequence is TGTGCCAGCCAATCCTGGGGGACTCACTATGGCTACACCTTC. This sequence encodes CASQSWGTHYGYTF. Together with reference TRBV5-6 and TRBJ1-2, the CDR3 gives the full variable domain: DAGVTQSPTHLIKTRGQQVTLRCSPKSGHDTVSWYQQALGQGPQFIFQYYEEEERQRGNFPDRFSGHQFPNYSSELNVNALLLGDSALYLCASQSWGTHYGYTFGSGTRLTVV.

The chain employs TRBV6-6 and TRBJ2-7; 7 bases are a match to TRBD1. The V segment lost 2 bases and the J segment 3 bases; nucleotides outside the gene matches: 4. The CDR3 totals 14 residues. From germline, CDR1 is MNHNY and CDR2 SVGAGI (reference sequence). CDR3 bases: TGTGCCAGCAGTTACGACAGGGTGGGCTACGAGCAGTACTTC. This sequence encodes CASSYDRVGYEQYF.

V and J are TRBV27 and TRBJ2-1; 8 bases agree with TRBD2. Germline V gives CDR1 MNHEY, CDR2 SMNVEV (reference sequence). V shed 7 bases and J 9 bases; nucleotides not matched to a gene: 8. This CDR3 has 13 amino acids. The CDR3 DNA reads TGTGCCAGCAAGGAGCGGGGGATTCGTGAGCAGTTCTTC. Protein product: CASKERGIREQFF.

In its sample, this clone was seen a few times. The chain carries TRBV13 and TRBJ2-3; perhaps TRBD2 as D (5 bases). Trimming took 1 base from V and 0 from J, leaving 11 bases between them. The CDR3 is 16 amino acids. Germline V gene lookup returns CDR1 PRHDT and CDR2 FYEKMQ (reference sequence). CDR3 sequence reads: CASSLDRGWSTDTQYF. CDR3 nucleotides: TGTGCCAGCAGCTTAGATCGGGGTTGGAGCACAGATACGCAGTATTTT.

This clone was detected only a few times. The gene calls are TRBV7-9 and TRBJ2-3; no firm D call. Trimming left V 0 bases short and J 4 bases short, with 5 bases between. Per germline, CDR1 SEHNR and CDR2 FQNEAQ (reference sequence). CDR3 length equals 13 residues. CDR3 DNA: TGTGCCAGCAGCTTAGCGGCCGCAGATACGCAGTATTTT. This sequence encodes CASSLAAADTQYF.

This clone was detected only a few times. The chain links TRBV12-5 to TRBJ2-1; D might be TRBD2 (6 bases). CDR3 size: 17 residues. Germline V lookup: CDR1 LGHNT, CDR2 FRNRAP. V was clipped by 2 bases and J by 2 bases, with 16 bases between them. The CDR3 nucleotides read TGTGCTAGTGGTTTGCTCATAGCGGAGGAGACCTACAATGAGCAGTTCTTC. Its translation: CASGLLIAEETYNEQFF.

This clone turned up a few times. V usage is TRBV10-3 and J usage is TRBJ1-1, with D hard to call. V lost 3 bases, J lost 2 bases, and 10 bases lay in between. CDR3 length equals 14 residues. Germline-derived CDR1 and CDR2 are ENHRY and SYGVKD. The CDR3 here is CAISEETPNTEAFF. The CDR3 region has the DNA TGTGCCATCAGTGAAGAGACTCCCAACACTGAAGCTTTCTTT.

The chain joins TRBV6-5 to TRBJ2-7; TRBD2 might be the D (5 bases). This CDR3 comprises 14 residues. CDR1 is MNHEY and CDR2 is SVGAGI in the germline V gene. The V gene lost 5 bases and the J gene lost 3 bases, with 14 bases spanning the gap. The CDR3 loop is CASSKSGKNYEQYF. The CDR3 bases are TGTGCCAGCAGTAAGAGCGGAAAAAACTACGAGCAGTACTTC.

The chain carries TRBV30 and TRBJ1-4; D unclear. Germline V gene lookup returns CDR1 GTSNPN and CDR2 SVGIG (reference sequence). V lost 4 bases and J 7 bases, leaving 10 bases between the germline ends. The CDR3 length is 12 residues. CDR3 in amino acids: CAWNQSPEKLFF. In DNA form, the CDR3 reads TGTGCCTGGAATCAATCGCCTGAAAAACTGTTTTTT.